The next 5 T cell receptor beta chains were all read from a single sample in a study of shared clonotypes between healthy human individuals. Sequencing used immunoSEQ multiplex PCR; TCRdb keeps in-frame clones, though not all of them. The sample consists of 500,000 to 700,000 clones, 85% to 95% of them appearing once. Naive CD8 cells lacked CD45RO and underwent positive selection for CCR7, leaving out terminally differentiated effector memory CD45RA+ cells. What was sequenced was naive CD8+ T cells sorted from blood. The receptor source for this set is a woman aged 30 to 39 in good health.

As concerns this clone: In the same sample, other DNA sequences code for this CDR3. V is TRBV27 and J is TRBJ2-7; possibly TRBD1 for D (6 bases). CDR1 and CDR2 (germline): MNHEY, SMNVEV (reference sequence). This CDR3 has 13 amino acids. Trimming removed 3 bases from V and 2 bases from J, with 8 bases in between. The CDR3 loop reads CASSLGTTYEQYF. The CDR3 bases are TGTGCCAGCAGTTTGGGGACAACCTACGAGCAGTACTTC.

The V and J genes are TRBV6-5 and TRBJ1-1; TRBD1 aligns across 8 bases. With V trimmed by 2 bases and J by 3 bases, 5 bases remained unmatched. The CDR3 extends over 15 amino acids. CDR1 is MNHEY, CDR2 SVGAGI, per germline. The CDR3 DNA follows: TGTGCCAGCAGTTACGGGACAGGAGCGGACACTGAAGCTTTCTTT. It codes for CASSYGTGADTEAFF.

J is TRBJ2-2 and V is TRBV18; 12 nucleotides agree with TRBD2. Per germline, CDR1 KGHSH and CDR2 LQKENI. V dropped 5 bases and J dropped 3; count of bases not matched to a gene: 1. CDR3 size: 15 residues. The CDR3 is CASSRLAGDTGELFF. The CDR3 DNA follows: TGTGCCAGCTCAAGACTAGCGGGAGACACCGGGGAGCTGTTTTTT.

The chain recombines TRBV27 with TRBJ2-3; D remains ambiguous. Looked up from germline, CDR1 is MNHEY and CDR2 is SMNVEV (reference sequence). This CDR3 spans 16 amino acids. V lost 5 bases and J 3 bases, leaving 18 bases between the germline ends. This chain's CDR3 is CASSTRYSTATDTQYF. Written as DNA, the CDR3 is TGTGCCAGCAGTACTCGTTATTCGACGGCGACAGATACGCAGTATTTT.

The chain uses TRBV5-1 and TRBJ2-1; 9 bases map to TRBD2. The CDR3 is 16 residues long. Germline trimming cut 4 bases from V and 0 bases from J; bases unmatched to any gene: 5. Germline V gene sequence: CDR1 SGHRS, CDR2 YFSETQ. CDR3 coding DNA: TGCGCCAGCAGCCGGGTAGCGGGAGTCTCCTACAATGAGCAGTTCTTC. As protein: CASSRVAGVSYNEQFF.